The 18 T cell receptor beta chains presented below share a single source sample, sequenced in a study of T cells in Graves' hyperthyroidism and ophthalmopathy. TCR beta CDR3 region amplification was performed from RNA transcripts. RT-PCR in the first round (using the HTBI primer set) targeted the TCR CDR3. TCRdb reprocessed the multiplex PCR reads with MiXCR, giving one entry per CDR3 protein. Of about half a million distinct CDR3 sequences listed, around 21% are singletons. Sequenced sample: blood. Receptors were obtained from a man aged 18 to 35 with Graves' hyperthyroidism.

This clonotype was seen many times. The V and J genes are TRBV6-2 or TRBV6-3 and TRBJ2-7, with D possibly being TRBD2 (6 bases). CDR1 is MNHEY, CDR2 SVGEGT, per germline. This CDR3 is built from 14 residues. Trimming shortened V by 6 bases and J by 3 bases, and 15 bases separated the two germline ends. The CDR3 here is CASSAKASDYEQYF. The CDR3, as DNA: TGTGCCAGCAGCGCGAAGGCTAGCGACTACGAGCAGTACTTC.

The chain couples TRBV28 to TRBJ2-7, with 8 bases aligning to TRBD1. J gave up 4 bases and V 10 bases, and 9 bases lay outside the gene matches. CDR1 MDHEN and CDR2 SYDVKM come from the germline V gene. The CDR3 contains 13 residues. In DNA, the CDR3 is TGTGCCACCTTCACAGGACAGGGTTACGAGCAGTACTTC. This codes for CATFTGQGYEQYF.

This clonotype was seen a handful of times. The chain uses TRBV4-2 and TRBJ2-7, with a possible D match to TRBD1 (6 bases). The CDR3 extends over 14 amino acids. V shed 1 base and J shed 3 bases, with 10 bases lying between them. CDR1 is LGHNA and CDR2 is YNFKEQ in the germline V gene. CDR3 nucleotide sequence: TGTGCCAGCAGCCAAGGGGACACCCGCTACGAGCAGTACTTC. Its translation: CASSQGDTRYEQYF.

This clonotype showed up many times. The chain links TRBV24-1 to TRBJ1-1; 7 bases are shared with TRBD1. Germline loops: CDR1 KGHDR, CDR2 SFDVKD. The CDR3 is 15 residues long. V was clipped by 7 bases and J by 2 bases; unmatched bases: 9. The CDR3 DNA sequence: TGTGCCACCAGATCAGGGGGGGGACTTAACACTGAAGCTTTCTTT. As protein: CATRSGGGLNTEAFF.

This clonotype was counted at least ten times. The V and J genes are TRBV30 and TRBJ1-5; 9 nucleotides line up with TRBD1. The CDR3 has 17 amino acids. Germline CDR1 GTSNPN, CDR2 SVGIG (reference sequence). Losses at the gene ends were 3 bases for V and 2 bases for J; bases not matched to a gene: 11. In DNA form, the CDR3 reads TGTGCCTGGAGCAGGCCGGGACAGGGAGTCGGCAATCAGCCCCAGCATTTT. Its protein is CAWSRPGQGVGNQPQHF.

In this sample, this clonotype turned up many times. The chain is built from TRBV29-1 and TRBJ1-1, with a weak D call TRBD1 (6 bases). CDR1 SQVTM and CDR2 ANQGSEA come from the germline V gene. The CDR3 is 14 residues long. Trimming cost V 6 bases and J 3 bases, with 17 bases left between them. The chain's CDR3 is CSVGQPRGYTEAFF. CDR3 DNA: TGCAGCGTCGGACAGCCCAGAGGGTACACTGAAGCTTTCTTT.

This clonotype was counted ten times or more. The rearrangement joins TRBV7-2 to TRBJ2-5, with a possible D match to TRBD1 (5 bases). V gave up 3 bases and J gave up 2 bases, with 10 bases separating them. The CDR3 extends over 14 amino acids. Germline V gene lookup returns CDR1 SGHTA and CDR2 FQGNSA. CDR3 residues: CASSLNRWQETQYF. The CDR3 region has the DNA TGTGCCAGCAGCTTGAACAGGTGGCAAGAGACCCAGTACTTC.

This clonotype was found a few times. DNA for the CDR3: TGCGCCAGCAGCCAAGATGGGTCGGGAAGCCGAGATCAGCCCCAGCATTTT. The encoded protein is CASSQDGSGSRDQPQHF. The chain couples TRBV4-1 to TRBJ1-5, with no clear D. Germline CDR1 and CDR2: MGHRA and YSYEKL. The CDR3 loop spans 17 amino acids. With 0 bases removed from V and 5 bases from J, the gap between germline ends came to 17 bases.

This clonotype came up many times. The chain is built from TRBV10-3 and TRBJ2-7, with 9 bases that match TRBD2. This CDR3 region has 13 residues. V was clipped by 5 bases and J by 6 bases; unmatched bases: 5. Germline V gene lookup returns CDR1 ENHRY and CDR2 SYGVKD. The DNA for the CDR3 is TGTGCCATCAGTAGAGCGGGGGGAGGCGAGCAGTACTTC. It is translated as CAISRAGGGEQYF.

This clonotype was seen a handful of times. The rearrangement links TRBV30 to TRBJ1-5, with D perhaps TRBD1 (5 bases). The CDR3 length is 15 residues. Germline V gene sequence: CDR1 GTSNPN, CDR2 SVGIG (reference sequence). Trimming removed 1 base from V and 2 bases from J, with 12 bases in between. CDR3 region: CAWSGSGSGNQPQHF. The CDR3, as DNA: TGTGCCTGGAGTGGTTCAGGGTCTGGCAATCAGCCCCAGCATTTT.

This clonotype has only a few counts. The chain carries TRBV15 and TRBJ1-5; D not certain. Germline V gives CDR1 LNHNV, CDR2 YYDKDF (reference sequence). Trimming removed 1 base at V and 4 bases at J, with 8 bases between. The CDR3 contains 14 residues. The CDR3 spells CATSRVRENQPQHF. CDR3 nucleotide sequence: TGTGCCACCAGCAGAGTACGTGAGAATCAGCCCCAGCATTTT. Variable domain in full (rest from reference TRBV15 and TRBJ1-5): DAMVIQNPRYQVTQFGKPVTLSCSQTLNHNVMYWYQQKSSQAPKLLFHYYDKDFNNEADTPDNFQSRRPNTSFCFLDIRSPGLGDTAMYLCATSRVRENQPQHFGDGTRLSIL.

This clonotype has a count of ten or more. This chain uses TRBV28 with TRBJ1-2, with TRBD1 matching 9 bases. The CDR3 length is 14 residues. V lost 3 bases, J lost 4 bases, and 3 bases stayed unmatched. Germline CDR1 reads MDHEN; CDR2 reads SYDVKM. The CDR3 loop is CASSLGQGIYGYTF. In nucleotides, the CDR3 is TGTGCCAGCAGTTTGGGACAGGGTATCTATGGCTACACCTTC.

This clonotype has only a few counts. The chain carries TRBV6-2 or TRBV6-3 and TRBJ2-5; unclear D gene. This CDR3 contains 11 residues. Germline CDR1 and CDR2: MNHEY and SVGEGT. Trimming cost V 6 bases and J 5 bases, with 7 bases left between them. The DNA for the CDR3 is TGTGCCAGCAGACTTGTGGAGACCCAGTACTTC. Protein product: CASRLVETQYF.

DNA of the CDR3: TGTGCCAGCAGCCAGGACAGTGTGAACACTGAAGCTTTCTTT. Amino acid sequence: CASSQDSVNTEAFF. The chain uses TRBV7-2 and TRBJ1-1; D perhaps matches TRBD1 (6 bases). The V gene lost 5 bases and the J gene lost 0 bases, with 10 bases spanning the gap. The V gene's germline CDR1 is SGHTA and CDR2 FQGNSA. CDR3 size: 14 residues. Full variable domain (remainder filled in from reference TRBV7-2 and TRBJ1-1): GAGVSQSPSNKVTEKGKDVELRCDPISGHTALYWYRQSLGQGLEFLIYFQGNSAPDKSGLPSDRFSAERTGGSVSTLTIQRTQQEDSAVYLCASSQDSVNTEAFFGQGTRLTVV.

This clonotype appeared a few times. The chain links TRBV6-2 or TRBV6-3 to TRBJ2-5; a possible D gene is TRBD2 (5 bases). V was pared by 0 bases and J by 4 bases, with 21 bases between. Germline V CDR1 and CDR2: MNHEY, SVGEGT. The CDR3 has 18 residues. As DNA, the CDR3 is TGTGCCAGCAGTTACTCGAGATCTGGGAGTCGGATTTTAGAGACCCAGTACTTC. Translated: CASSYSRSGSRILETQYF.

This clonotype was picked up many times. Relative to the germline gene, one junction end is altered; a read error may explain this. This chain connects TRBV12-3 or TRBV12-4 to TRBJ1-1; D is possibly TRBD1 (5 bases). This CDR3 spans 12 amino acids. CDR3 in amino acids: CASSSSGTPGRF. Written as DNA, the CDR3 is TGTGCCAGCAGTTCCTCCGGGACCCCCGGCCGCTTT.

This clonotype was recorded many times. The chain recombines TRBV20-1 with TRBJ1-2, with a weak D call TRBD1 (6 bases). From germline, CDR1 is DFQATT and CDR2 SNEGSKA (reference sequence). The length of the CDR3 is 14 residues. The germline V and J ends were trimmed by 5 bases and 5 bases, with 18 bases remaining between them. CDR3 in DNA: TGCAGTGCTGCGGGAGGGGGAAGTGGGTATGGCTACACCTTC. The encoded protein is CSAAGGGSGYGYTF.

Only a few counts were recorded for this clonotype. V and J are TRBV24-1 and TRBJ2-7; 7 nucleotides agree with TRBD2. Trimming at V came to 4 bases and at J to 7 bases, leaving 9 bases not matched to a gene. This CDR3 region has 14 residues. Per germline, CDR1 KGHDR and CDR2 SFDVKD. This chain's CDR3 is CATSDSAREGEQYF. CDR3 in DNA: TGTGCCACCAGTGACTCAGCCAGGGAGGGAGAGCAGTACTTC.